The entry that follows covers one TCR beta chain sequence. Its specificity is not known. RNA transcripts yielded amplified TCR beta CDR3 regions. An opening RT-PCR round employed HTBI primers and preceded a second-round multiplex PCR. TCRdb re-derived calls from the multiplex PCR reads in MiXCR, one entry per CDR3 protein. The table shows around 600,000 distinct CDR3 sequences, with over 40% occurring only once. This record comes from a study of Graves' ophthalmopathy and Graves' hyperthyroidism. Study-wide results and caveats: Most thyroid clonotypes expanded beyond 0.001 frequency were also found in blood. Researchers report that a 13-signature model separated ophthalmopathy from stable hyperthyroidism, posting about 88% sensitivity and about 82% specificity.

From germline, CDR1 is WSHSY and CDR2 SAAADI. The CDR3 is made up of 14 amino acids. Trimming shortened V by 0 bases and J by 1 base, and 6 bases separated the two germline ends. A duration under 3 months, NOSPECS ≥4, CAS ≥3 and moderate-to-severe activity characterized the donors with ophthalmopathy. Fresh peripheral blood (more than 9.5 ml) yielded the PBMCs. This rearrangement joins TRBV10-2 to TRBJ2-5; D call uncertain. The sequence came from an adult man with Graves' ophthalmopathy. Sequencing was carried out using peripheral blood. The CDR3 is CASSESRPQETQYF. Here the CDR3 DNA reads TGCGCCAGCAGTGAGTCCAGGCCCCAAGAGACCCAGTACTTC.